This TCR beta chain is drawn from a study of response to subunit inactivated influenza vaccine. Study-wide points: Each seasonal influenza vaccination, the authors suggested, recruits few new T cells.

The table lists this clonotype with many counts. Its antigen remains unknown. Germline V CDR1 and CDR2: SGHKS, YYEKEE (reference sequence). This CDR3 is built from 13 residues. V shed 0 bases and J shed 2 bases, with 5 bases lying between them. TCRdb called the RT-PCR reads again in MiXCR, with one record for every CDR3 protein. The repertoire holds roughly 570,000 distinct CDR3 sequences, around 13% seen once, with approximately 10% in the top ten. Material: PBMCs from blood, obtained about 11 days after vaccination. This TCR was sampled from a man between 50 and 59 years old who received an inactivated influenza vaccine. The rearrangement joins TRBV5-5 to TRBJ2-5, with D uncertain. The CDR3 bases are TGTGCCAGCAGCTTGGCCTTTCAAGAGACCCAGTACTTC. Translation gives CASSLAFQETQYF.